The rows below give T cell receptor beta chains drawn from one sample of a study of cytomegalovirus exposure and HLA in healthy donors. The assay was immunoSEQ multiplex PCR, and TCRdb's table has in-frame clones only and misses some. Among about 160,000 clones listed, approximately 80% were seen once. The sample taken for sequencing was PBMCs. These receptors came from a man aged 18 to 30 in good health and CMV-seropositive. The CDR3 runs from the conserved cysteine through the conserved F or W. D genes are given only for firm matches. For some rows the clone size is stated as once, few or many, or as a class when expanded; others skip it.

v_call,j_call,d_call,clone_size,cdr3_aa,cdr3_nt
TRBV5-6,TRBJ1-6,TRBD1,.,CASSYIEGAMLNSPLHF,TGTGCCAGCAGCTATATAGAGGGGGCAATGTTGAATTCACCCCTCCACTTT
TRBV29-1,TRBJ2-1,TRBD2,.,CSVAPGGAGNEQFF,TGCAGCGTTGCTCCCGGGGGGGCGGGGAATGAGCAGTTCTTC
TRBV2,TRBJ1-2,TRBD1,.,CATARGRGVYGYTF,TGTGCCACTGCCAGGGGGCGAGGGGTCTATGGCTACACCTTC
TRBV6-1,TRBJ1-4,TRBD1,few,CASSEASGQPYEKLFF,TGTGCCAGCAGTGAAGCTTCGGGACAGCCATATGAAAAACTGTTTTTT
TRBV19,TRBJ2-7,.,once,CASSKLQSSYEQYF,TGTGCCAGTAGTAAATTACAGAGCTCCTACGAGCAGTACTTC
TRBV27,TRBJ2-5,.,.,CASSDDRWETQYF,TGTGCCAGCAGCGACGACAGGTGGGAGACCCAGTACTTC
TRBV5-1,TRBJ1-3,.,.,CASSLDRTSGNTIYF,TGCGCCAGCAGCTTGGACAGGACCTCTGGAAACACCATATATTTT
TRBV19,TRBJ1-2,TRBD1,.,CASSAATGTSGYTF,TGTGCCAGTAGTGCCGCGACAGGGACCTCGGGCTACACCTTC
TRBV4-3,TRBJ1-2,TRBD1,.,CASSPTGTGPYGYTF,TGCGCCAGCAGCCCTACCGGGACAGGGCCCTATGGCTACACCTTC
TRBV13,TRBJ2-1,TRBD1,once,CASSLGQGAYNEQFF,TGTGCCAGCAGCTTAGGGCAGGGGGCGTACAATGAGCAGTTCTTC
TRBV6-1,TRBJ2-2,.,.,CASSVTGNTGELFF,TGTGCCAGCAGTGTCACCGGGAACACCGGGGAGCTGTTTTTT
TRBV11-2,TRBJ2-7,TRBD1,.,CASSLDRGPHEQYF,TGTGCCAGCAGCTTAGACAGGGGGCCCCACGAGCAGTACTTC
TRBV6-1,TRBJ1-2,TRBD1,.,CASSPRDRELYGYTF,TGTGCCAGCAGTCCCCGGGACAGGGAGCTCTATGGCTACACCTTC
TRBV29-1,TRBJ2-3,.,few,CSVEPGGTDTQYF,TGCAGCGTTGAACCCGGTGGCACAGATACGCAGTATTTT
TRBV9,TRBJ2-2,.,.,CASSAAFANTGELFF,TGTGCCAGCAGCGCTGCGTTCGCGAACACCGGGGAGCTGTTTTTT
TRBV5-4,TRBJ1-3,TRBD1,.,CASSQTGAAGNTIYF,TGTGCCAGCAGCCAAACAGGGGCCGCTGGAAACACCATATATTTT
TRBV5-1,TRBJ2-3,.,.,CASGVDVSEADTQYF,TGCGCCAGCGGGGTTGATGTTAGCGAAGCGGATACGCAGTATTTT
TRBV6-1,TRBJ2-7,.,few,CASRRESQYF,TGTGCCAGCCGTAGAGAGTCGCAGTACTTC
TRBV9,TRBJ2-2,TRBD2,.,CASSVLAGADTGQLFF,TGTGCCAGCAGCGTTTTAGCGGGGGCGGACACCGGGCAGCTGTTTTTT
TRBV5-4,TRBJ2-1,TRBD2,.,CASSLAPSGRGGINEQFF,TGTGCCAGCAGCTTGGCCCCCTCTGGGCGGGGGGGGATCAATGAGCAGTTCTTC
TRBV7-3,TRBJ1-1,.,.,CASSPRGFTEAFF,TGTGCCAGCAGCCCCCGAGGGTTCACTGAAGCTTTCTTT
TRBV5-4,TRBJ2-1,TRBD2,few,CASSGLAGGNDEQFF,TGTGCCAGCAGCGGACTAGCGGGAGGTAACGATGAGCAGTTCTTC
TRBV19,TRBJ2-3,TRBD2,.,CASSIHGGSSTDTQYF,TGTGCCAGTAGTATTCATGGCGGGAGTAGCACAGATACGCAGTATTTT
TRBV7-2,TRBJ2-5,.,once,CASSLMASRGYQETQYF,TGTGCCAGCAGCTTAATGGCTAGCCGGGGTTACCAAGAGACCCAGTACTTC
TRBV7-9,TRBJ2-5,TRBD1,.,CASRSGTEYQETQYF,TGTGCCAGCAGATCCGGGACAGAGTACCAAGAGACCCAGTACTTC
TRBV30,TRBJ1-2,.,.,CAWSVQNYGYTF,TGTGCCTGGAGTGTACAGAACTATGGCTACACCTTC
TRBV5-4,TRBJ1-4,TRBD1,few,CASSIRQGSGEKLFF,TGTGCCAGCAGCATCCGACAGGGGAGTGGTGAAAAACTGTTTTTT
TRBV7-8,TRBJ1-5,.,.,CASSNRGREPQHF,TGTGCCAGCAGCAACCGTGGCCGGGAGCCCCAGCATTTT
TRBV7-2,TRBJ1-1,.,.,CASSRESGAGTEAFF,TGTGCCAGCAGCAGAGAGTCTGGGGCAGGGACTGAAGCTTTCTTT
TRBV6-5,TRBJ1-2,.,once,CASSYSRAGYGYTF,TGTGCCAGCAGTTATTCCAGGGCTGGCTATGGCTACACCTTC
TRBV10-2,TRBJ1-2,TRBD1,.,CASSEPGTDVKPYGYTF,TGCGCCAGCAGTGAGCCGGGGACAGACGTAAAACCCTATGGCTACACCTTC
TRBV19,TRBJ1-4,.,.,CASQGAPNEKLFF,TGTGCCAGCCAAGGGGCCCCAAATGAAAAACTGTTTTTT
TRBV9,TRBJ2-2,TRBD2,.,CASSVGEERGVGELFF,TGTGCCAGCAGCGTAGGGGAGGAGCGGGGTGTCGGGGAGCTGTTTTTT
TRBV10-2,TRBJ2-5,.,.,CASSESTQGSRFWAQYF,TGCGCCAGCAGTGAGTCGACTCAGGGGTCCCGTTTCTGGGCCCAGTACTTC
TRBV19,TRBJ1-5,.,once,CASNLGREGNQPQHF,TGTGCCAGTAATTTGGGGAGGGAGGGCAATCAGCCCCAGCATTTT
TRBV10-2,TRBJ1-3,.,once,CASSDAGSGNTIYF,TGCGCCAGCAGTGATGCGGGTTCTGGAAACACCATATATTTT
TRBV5-1,TRBJ2-7,.,.,CASSLGTGSHEQYF,TGCGCCAGCAGCTTGGGTACAGGGTCCCACGAGCAGTACTTC
TRBV13,TRBJ2-3,TRBD2,few,CASRRIGTSGGLDTQYF,TGTGCCAGCAGGCGTATAGGGACTAGCGGAGGGCTGGATACGCAGTATTTT
TRBV5-6,TRBJ2-7,.,.,CASSSGYEQYF,TGTGCCAGCAGCTCCGGGTACGAGCAGTACTTC
TRBV5-6,TRBJ1-3,.,once,CASSFFNSGNTIYF,TGTGCCAGCAGCTTTTTTAACTCTGGAAACACCATATATTTT
TRBV27,TRBJ2-7,TRBD2,.,CASSPYTAGGEEQYF,TGTGCCAGCAGTCCCTATACAGCGGGAGGAGAAGAGCAGTACTTC
TRBV2,TRBJ2-7,.,.,CASRPRTEGYEQYF,TGTGCCAGCAGACCCCGGACAGAGGGGTACGAGCAGTACTTC
TRBV5-6,TRBJ2-1,TRBD2,.,CASSFALAGGYNEQFF,TGTGCCAGCAGCTTCGCCCTAGCGGGGGGCTACAATGAGCAGTTCTTC
TRBV5-4,TRBJ2-7,TRBD2,.,CASSQGLAGYEQYF,TGTGCCAGCTCCCAAGGACTAGCAGGCTACGAGCAGTACTTC
TRBV15,TRBJ1-5,TRBD1,.,CATSDFGSPGQRDQPQHF,TGTGCCACCAGCGACTTTGGATCACCGGGACAGCGGGATCAGCCCCAGCATTTT